Listed below are T cell receptor beta chains from one sample, sequenced in a study of blood T cell repertoires in COVID-19. Libraries were prepared by immunoSEQ multiplex PCR; TCRdb keeps only in-frame clonotypes and omits some of them. The table lists fewer than 250,000 clones, less than 90% of them singletons. What was sequenced was PBMCs or T cells enriched from blood (not recorded which). These receptors all come from a woman aged 40 to 50 who had recovered from COVID-19. Each CDR3 is given with its conserved first and last residue. The D gene is left open where the match is weak. Clone size is not always given. Where it is, it says once, few, many or a class for expanded clones.

>TRBV11-3|.|.|TRBJ2-5
TGTGCCAGCAGCTTACCATACGGGTCTCAAGAGACCCAGTACTTC
CASSLPYGSQETQYF
>TRBV19|.|.|TRBJ1-5
TGTGCCAGTAGTATAGAGGGGTCAGGGCATCAGCCCCAGCATTTT
CASSIEGSGHQPQHF
>TRBV28|many|.|TRBJ2-7
TGTGCCAGCAGTTTTTGGGCAGATGAGCAGTACTTC
CASSFWADEQYF
>TRBV27|.|.|TRBJ1-5
TGTGCCAGCAGTCCACTAGCGACGGGTAATCAGCCCCAGCATTTT
CASSPLATGNQPQHF
>TRBV11-2|.|TRBD2|TRBJ2-5
TGTGCCAGCAGCTTAGATCGCGGACTAGCGGAGACCCAGTACTTC
CASSLDRGLAETQYF
>TRBV11-1|.|.|TRBJ2-5
TGTGCCAGCAGCTTAGCGGGAGAGCTGGGGGAGACCCAGTACTTC
CASSLAGELGETQYF
>TRBV5-1|.|.|TRBJ2-4
TGCGCCAGCAGCGTGGGGGACTCCGGGGCTCAGTACTTC
CASSVGDSGAQYF
>TRBV4-2|.|.|TRBJ1-5
TGTGCCAGCAGCCAAGATCCCTATAGCAATCAGCCCCAGCATTTT
CASSQDPYSNQPQHF
>TRBV3-1/TRBV3-2|.|TRBD2|TRBJ2-1
TGTGCCAGCAGCCCGGCGGGAGGCCTCTACAATGAGCAGTTCTTC
CASSPAGGLYNEQFF
>TRBV10-2|.|.|TRBJ1-6
TGCGCCAGCAGTGATGGGGACTTGGATTCACCCCTCCACTTT
CASSDGDLDSPLHF
>TRBV28|.|.|TRBJ1-1
TGTGCCAGCAAAACGGGCTCGGGGTACACTGAAGCTTTCTTT
CASKTGSGYTEAFF
>TRBV14|.|TRBD2|TRBJ2-1
TGTGCCAGCAGCCGCCTGACTAGCGGGAATAATGAGCAGTTCTTC
CASSRLTSGNNEQFF
>TRBV28|.|.|TRBJ1-6
TGTGCCAGCAGTTTAGGAGAACAGGATTCACCCCTCCACTTT
CASSLGEQDSPLHF
>TRBV20-1|.|.|TRBJ2-1
TGCAGTGGGAAGCGAGAGCAGTTCTTC
CSGKREQFF
>TRBV11-2|few|TRBD1|TRBJ1-1
TGTGCCAGCAGCATTATTTGGGGGACAGGTGAAGCTTTCTTT
CASSIIWGTGEAFF
>TRBV11-2|.|TRBD1|TRBJ2-3
TGTGCCAGCAGCCCCCTCGGACAGGGAATCCCCACAGATACGCAGTATTTT
CASSPLGQGIPTDTQYF
>TRBV5-8|.|.|TRBJ1-5
TGTGCCAGCAGCTGGGGGCGGGGGAGAGGGGATCAGCCCCAGCATTTT
CASSWGRGRGDQPQHF
>TRBV5-1|.|.|TRBJ2-7
TGCGCCAGCAGCTTCCGCAGCGGTGGAGATGACGAGCAGTACTTC
CASSFRSGGDDEQYF
>TRBV7-9|.|TRBD1|TRBJ2-1
TGTGCCAGCAGCTCACAGGGGCCTGAGCAGTTCTTC
CASSSQGPEQFF
>TRBV28|.|TRBD2|TRBJ2-2
TGTGCCAGCAGTCCGATTAGCGGGGGCCCTCCAGAGCTGTTTTTT
CASSPISGGPPELFF
>TRBV3-1/TRBV3-2|.|TRBD1|TRBJ1-1
TGTGCCAGCAGCCAAGGGGGACAGTTGAACACTGAAGCTTTCTTT
CASSQGGQLNTEAFF
>TRBV2|few|.|TRBJ2-2
TGTGCCAGCACTCTGGACTGGAACACCGGGGAGCTGTTTTTT
CASTLDWNTGELFF
>TRBV3-1/TRBV3-2|.|.|TRBJ2-1
TGTGCCAGCAGCCACCGGGGAGCGGGCCGGGGGTCTCAGCAATACAATGAGCAGTTCTTC
CASSHRGAGRGSQQYNEQFF
>TRBV6-2/TRBV6-3|once|TRBD1|TRBJ1-2
TGTGCCAGCAGTTTTGACAGGGGGCTAGGAGGCTACACCTTC
CASSFDRGLGGYTF
>TRBV19|.|.|TRBJ1-5
TGTGCCAGTAGGGACGACAGGTACTTCAATCAGCCCCAGCATTTT
CASRDDRYFNQPQHF
>TRBV12-3/TRBV12-4|.|.|TRBJ1-2
TGTGCCAGCAGTCGATCAGGATTTGGCTACACCTTC
CASSRSGFGYTF
>TRBV18|.|TRBD1|TRBJ1-4
TGTGCCAGCTCACCTGGCGGACAGGCGAATGAAAAACTGTTTTTT
CASSPGGQANEKLFF
>TRBV7-2|.|.|TRBJ1-1
TGTGCCAGCAGCTTGGGCGGACTCCCGAACACTGAAGCTTTCTTT
CASSLGGLPNTEAFF
>TRBV2|few|.|TRBJ1-4
TGTGCCAGCAAAAAAAACCGACAGGAGCTTAATGAAAAACTGTTTTTT
CASKKNRQELNEKLFF
>TRBV18|.|.|TRBJ1-1
TGTGCCAGCTCACCACCCCGCGGCACTGAAGCTTTCTTT
CASSPPRGTEAFF
>TRBV5-1|.|.|TRBJ2-3
TGCGCCAGCAGCTTCGGCTCCGCGGGAGATACGCAGTATTTT
CASSFGSAGDTQYF
>TRBV6-5|.|TRBD2|TRBJ2-3
TGTGCCGGAAAGCGGGATCCGACTAGCACAGATACGCAGTATTTT
CAGKRDPTSTDTQYF
>TRBV2|.|TRBD2|TRBJ2-3
TGTGCCAGCAGCCCTACCCTAGCGGGAGGACCAGATACGCAGTATTTT
CASSPTLAGGPDTQYF
>TRBV30|.|.|TRBJ2-1
TGTGCCTGGAGCTCGCGGCGGGGTGAGCAGTTCTTC
CAWSSRRGEQFF
>TRBV11-2|.|.|TRBJ2-4
TGTGCCAGCAGCTTGGGACTCCCCGGCAACATTCAGTACTTC
CASSLGLPGNIQYF
>TRBV20-1|.|.|TRBJ1-2
TGCAGTGCTAGTGGGACACTCAACTATGGCTACACCTTC
CSASGTLNYGYTF
>TRBV11-2|.|TRBD2|TRBJ2-3
TGTGCCAGCAGCTTGGCGCGGGAGGCAGATACGCAGTATTTT
CASSLAREADTQYF
>TRBV28|.|TRBD2|TRBJ2-2
TGTGCCAGCCTCAATTGGGACTATTATAGCACCGGGGAGCTGTTTTTT
CASLNWDYYSTGELFF